Below, 16 T cell receptor beta chains from the same sample are listed, as sequenced in a study of blood T cell repertoires in COVID-19. Sequencing used immunoSEQ multiplex PCR; TCRdb keeps in-frame clones, though not all of them. The profile shows more than 200,000 clones, 86% of them singletons. Sample: peripheral blood. These receptors were obtained from a woman between 45 and 65 years old with COVID-19, enrolled during active disease.

This clone was seen a single time. The chain links TRBV5-1 to TRBJ2-2; TRBD2 aligns across 10 bases. The CDR3 spans 18 residues. Per the germline V gene, CDR1 is SGHRS and CDR2 is YFSETQ. With 5 bases clipped from V and 5 bases from J, the junction kept 15 bases outside the gene matches. The CDR3 DNA follows: TGCGCCAGCAGTATTGAACTAGCGGGGCGCACCAAAACCGGGGAGCTGTTTTTT. Translation gives CASSIELAGRTKTGELFF.

This clone came up once. The chain has TRBV5-5 and TRBJ2-7, with 9 bases matching TRBD1. Per the germline V gene, CDR1 is SGHKS and CDR2 is YYEKEE (reference sequence). The CDR3 length is 13 residues. Trimming removed 2 bases from V and 4 bases from J; junction bases left unmatched: 1. The CDR3 loop is CASSFGTGYEQYV. In DNA form, the CDR3 reads TGTGCCAGCAGCTTCGGGACAGGGTACGAGCAGTACGTC.

There are a few counts of this clone. V gene TRBV7-2 combines with J gene TRBJ1-2; 7 bases match TRBD1. Germline assignment: CDR1 SGHTA and CDR2 FQGNSA. The CDR3 is 13 amino acids. Trimming at V came to 1 base and at J to 7 bases, leaving 3 bases not matched to a gene. The CDR3 spells CASSLGQGGGYTF. The CDR3 DNA follows: TGTGCCAGCAGCTTAGGACAGGGCGGTGGCTACACCTTC. The full variable domain, completed using reference TRBV7-2 and TRBJ1-2, is GAGVSQSPSNKVTEKGKDVELRCDPISGHTALYWYRQSLGQGLEFLIYFQGNSAPDKSGLPSDRFSAERTGGSVSTLTIQRTQQEDSAVYLCASSLGQGGGYTFGSGTRLTVV.

This sequence joins TRBV7-8 and TRBJ2-1, with no clear D. V was clipped by 4 bases and J by 12 bases, with 16 bases between them. Germline-derived CDR1 and CDR2 are SGHVS and FQNEAQ. This CDR3 region has 13 residues. The chain's CDR3 is CASSSLPSPRQFF. In nucleotides, the CDR3 is TGTGCCAGCAGCTCACTACCGTCCCCAAGGCAGTTCTTC.

This rearrangement joins TRBV24-1 to TRBJ1-5; D call uncertain. Trimming removed 8 bases from V and 6 bases from J, with 10 bases in between. This CDR3 has 12 residues. Germline V gene data show CDR1 as KGHDR and CDR2 as SFDVKD. The DNA of the CDR3 is TGTGCCACCACAGGTCTACGTCAGCCCCAGCATTTT. Its translation: CATTGLRQPQHF.

CDR3 in DNA: TGTGCCAGCAGACGATTGGGGGGGTTTAACTATGGCTACACCTTC. Translating gives CASRRLGGFNYGYTF. The rearrangement uses TRBV28 and TRBJ1-2; D possibly corresponds to TRBD1 (5 bases). Trimming stripped 6 bases from V and 1 base from J, with 15 bases between. CDR1 and CDR2 (germline): MDHEN, SYDVKM. The CDR3 is 15 amino acids.

In its sample, this clone was seen once. This sequence joins TRBV4-2 and TRBJ2-3; TRBD1 is a possible D gene (5 bases). Deletions cut 1 base from V and 3 bases from J, with 17 bases between. This CDR3 is 17 amino acids long. Germline CDR1 reads LGHNA; CDR2 reads YNFKEQ. This CDR3 is CASSQGGRGVQTDTQYF. CDR3 sequence (DNA): TGTGCCAGCAGCCAAGGGGGCCGAGGTGTTCAGACAGATACGCAGTATTTT.

The rearrangement uses TRBV10-1 and TRBJ2-2; the match to TRBD2 covers 7 bases. After removal of 6 bases from V and 5 bases from J, the junction contained 12 bases not matched to a gene. The CDR3 length is 16 residues. In germline, CDR1 is WNHNN, CDR2 SYGVQD (reference sequence). This CDR3 is CASSPIGLDGTGELFF. The CDR3 DNA follows: TGCGCCAGCAGCCCAATCGGACTAGACGGAACCGGGGAGCTGTTTTTT.

The sample holds one count of this clone. The CDR3 coding sequence is TGTGCCAGCAGTTTGAGCAGGGTGGACGAGCAGTACTTC. As protein: CASSLSRVDEQYF. V gene TRBV27 combines with J gene TRBJ2-7; D perhaps matches TRBD1 (5 bases). The ends were cut back, 3 bases at V and 5 bases at J, with 11 bases in the middle. CDR3 length: 13 residues. The germline V gene encodes CDR1 MNHEY and CDR2 SMNVEV (reference sequence).

This rearrangement joins TRBV29-1 to TRBJ2-2; TRBD1 matches 9 bases. J lost 7 bases, V lost 4 bases, and 7 bases had no gene match. CDR1 and CDR2 from the germline V gene are SQVTM and ANQGSEA. The CDR3 runs 14 residues. CDR3 in amino acids: CSVVRDRENGELFF. The CDR3 DNA sequence: TGCAGCGTTGTACGGGACAGGGAAAACGGGGAGCTGTTTTTT.

The chain carries TRBV4-1 and TRBJ1-3, with unresolved D. CDR3 length: 17 residues. The germline CDR1 and CDR2 sequences are MGHRA and YSYEKL. V gave up 4 bases and J gave up 0 bases, with 16 bases separating them. The CDR3 DNA sequence: TGCGCCAGCAGCCTCCATGCGTCAGGCGACTCTGGAAACACCATATATTTT. As protein: CASSLHASGDSGNTIYF.

CDR3 bases: TGTGCCTGGAGTATCCAGGGTCCGGGGACCCAGTACTTC. Translating it yields CAWSIQGPGTQYF. The chain uses TRBV30 and TRBJ2-5; TRBD1 might be the D (5 bases). This CDR3 region has 13 residues. Between the trimmed V and J ends, which lost 2 bases and 7 bases, there was a span of 14 bases. Looked up from germline, CDR1 is GTSNPN and CDR2 is SVGIG (reference sequence). Full variable domain (outside the CDR3, taken from reference TRBV30 and TRBJ2-5): SQTIHQWPATLVQPVGSPLSLECTVEGTSNPNLYWYRQAAGRGLQLLFYSVGIGQISSEVPQNLSASRPQDRQFILSSKKLLLSDSGFYLCAWSIQGPGTQYFGPGTRLLVL.

The V gene is TRBV5-1, the J gene TRBJ1-1; TRBD1 is a possible D gene (5 bases). CDR1 is SGHRS, CDR2 YFSETQ, per germline. There are 16 residues in the CDR3. The ends were cut back, 4 bases at V and 1 base at J, with 17 bases in the middle. The CDR3: CASSPNPGWKNTEAFF. CDR3 nucleotide sequence: TGCGCCAGCAGCCCGAACCCAGGGTGGAAGAACACTGAAGCTTTCTTT.

This clone was detected once. The rearrangement uses TRBV6-2 or TRBV6-3 and TRBJ1-4; the D gene is possibly TRBD1 (5 bases). Trimming took 0 bases from V and 8 from J, leaving 16 bases between them. CDR1 is MNHEY and CDR2 is SVGEGT in the germline V gene. The CDR3 runs to 16 residues. The CDR3 loop is CASSYSVRQGGEKLFF. The CDR3 DNA sequence: TGTGCCAGCAGTTACTCGGTCCGGCAGGGAGGCGAAAAACTGTTTTTT.

This chain connects TRBV13 to TRBJ2-7, with 9 bases matching TRBD1. The CDR3 loop spans 14 amino acids. Germline loops: CDR1 PRHDT, CDR2 FYEKMQ (reference sequence). Trimming at V came to 3 bases and at J to 3 bases, leaving 3 bases not matched to a gene. This chain's CDR3 is CASSLGTGRYEQYF. The CDR3 nucleotides read TGTGCCAGCAGCTTGGGGACAGGGCGCTACGAGCAGTACTTC.

The rearrangement uses TRBV5-6 and TRBJ2-3, with D hard to call. Germline CDR1 and CDR2: SGHDT and YYEEEE. Deletions cut 7 bases from V and 2 bases from J, with 11 bases between. The CDR3 sequence is 13 residues long. The CDR3 sequence is CASLGRPTDTQYF. Written as DNA, the CDR3 is TGTGCCAGCCTAGGAAGGCCCACAGATACGCAGTATTTT.